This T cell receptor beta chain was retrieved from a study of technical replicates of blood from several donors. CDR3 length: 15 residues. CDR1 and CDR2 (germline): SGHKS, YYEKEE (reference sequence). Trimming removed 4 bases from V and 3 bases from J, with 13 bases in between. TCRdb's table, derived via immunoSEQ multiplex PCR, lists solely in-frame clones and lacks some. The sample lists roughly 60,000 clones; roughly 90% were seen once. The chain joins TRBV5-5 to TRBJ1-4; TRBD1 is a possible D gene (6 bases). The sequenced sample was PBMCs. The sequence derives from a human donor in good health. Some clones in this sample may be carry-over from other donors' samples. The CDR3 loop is CASSTWTVPNEKLFF. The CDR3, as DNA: TGTGCCAGCAGCACCTGGACAGTCCCTAATGAAAAACTGTTTTTT. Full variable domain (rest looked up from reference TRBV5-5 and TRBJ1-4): DAGVTQSPTHLIKTRGQQVTLRCSPISGHKSVSWYQQVLGQGPQFIFQYYEKEERGRGNFPDRFSARQFPNYSSELNVNALLLGDSALYLCASSTWTVPNEKLFFGSGTQLSVL.